These 27 T cell receptor beta chains originate from one sample sequenced in a study of metastatic and nonmetastatic thyroid tumors (dated by TCRdb to 2018 to 2020). Before undergoing thyroid surgery, none of the patients had been given any kind of treatment. Preparation of the library involved PCR. Instrument used: Illumina HiSeq 4000. TCRdb reran the public reads through fastp at Q25 and MiXCR, keeping productive beta chains. This sample is represented by 12,000 to 15,000 clones; under 35% of them were singletons. The ten largest clonotypes hold around 3.6% of the sample. Sample: blood. The receptors here all came from a female donor with papillary thyroid cancer or a benign thyroid nodule (not recorded which). Some clones in this sample may be carry-over from other donors' samples.

The chain joins TRBV7-2 to TRBJ1-2; 8 nucleotides align to TRBD1. This CDR3 comprises 14 residues. Germline V gene data show CDR1 as SGHTA and CDR2 as FQGNSA. After removal of 5 bases from V and 6 bases from J, the junction contained 8 bases not matched to a gene. CDR3 sequence (DNA): TGTGCCAGCAGCATAAACAGGGGGTCGGATGGCTACACCTTC. This encodes CASSINRGSDGYTF.

This clone was seen only once. This chain uses TRBV20-1 with TRBJ1-2, with D tentatively TRBD1 (6 bases). The V and J ends lost 2 bases and 8 bases respectively, with 21 bases between them. This CDR3 is built from 15 residues. Germline lookup yields CDR1 DFQATT and CDR2 SNEGSKA (reference sequence). The CDR3 here is CSARKTPGGQGGYTF. CDR3 DNA sequence: TGCAGTGCTAGAAAAACCCCGGGGGGCCAAGGAGGCTACACCTTC.

The chain's CDR3 is CASSQDQGLAGASYNEQFF. The CDR3 region has the DNA TGTGCCAGCAGCCAAGATCAAGGGCTAGCGGGAGCCTCCTACAATGAGCAGTTCTTC. The chain carries TRBV3-1 and TRBJ2-1; TRBD2 matches 10 bases. The length of the CDR3 is 19 residues. Looked up from germline, CDR1 is LGHDT and CDR2 is YNNKEL (reference sequence). Unmatched junction bases numbered 8, after V lost 0 bases and J lost 0 bases.

By share, this clone counts as medium-sized. The chain links TRBV20-1 to TRBJ2-7; D possibly corresponds to TRBD2 (5 bases). CDR1 is DFQATT, CDR2 SNEGSKA, per germline (reference sequence). The CDR3 extends over 15 amino acids. With 1 base removed from V and 3 bases from J, the gap between germline ends came to 16 bases. CDR3 loop: CSARVGLAENYEQYF. The CDR3 DNA follows: TGCAGTGCTAGAGTTGGGCTAGCAGAAAACTACGAGCAGTACTTC.

At least ten counts were recorded for this clone. J is TRBJ1-3 and V is TRBV3-1; TRBD1 matches 8 bases. CDR3 length: 15 amino acids. Per germline, CDR1 LGHDT and CDR2 YNNKEL (reference sequence). V was pared by 4 bases and J by 4 bases, with 6 bases of the junction left unmatched. CDR3 loop: CASSLLTGAGNTIYF. CDR3 sequence (DNA): TGTGCCAGCAGCCTCCTGACAGGGGCGGGAAACACCATATATTTT.

V gene TRBV11-2 combines with J gene TRBJ1-2; D is ambiguous. With 1 base removed from V and 4 bases from J, the gap between germline ends came to 13 bases. The CDR3 runs 15 residues. Germline V lookup: CDR1 SGHAT, CDR2 FQNNGV. This chain's CDR3 is CASSLVGGLGYGYTF. The DNA for the CDR3 is TGTGCCAGCAGCTTAGTCGGAGGGTTGGGCTATGGCTACACCTTC.

This sequence joins TRBV20-1 and TRBJ2-3, with TRBD1 matching 7 bases. Germline V lookup: CDR1 DFQATT, CDR2 SNEGSKA (reference sequence). This CDR3 has 15 residues. V shed 6 bases and J 0 bases; nucleotides not matched to a gene: 9. The CDR3 here is CSAASRTGSTDTQYF. The CDR3 nucleotides are TGCAGTGCCGCTAGTCGGACAGGAAGCACAGATACGCAGTATTTT.

By sample fraction, this clone is medium-sized. The DNA for the CDR3 is TGTGCCAGCAGTGAAGCCAAGATGGGTGGGACTGAAGCTTTCTTT. This gives the protein CASSEAKMGGTEAFF. V gene TRBV2 combines with J gene TRBJ1-1; D ambiguous. Germline lookup yields CDR1 SNHLY and CDR2 FYNNEI. This CDR3 is built from 15 residues. The V gene lost 0 bases and the J gene lost 5 bases, with 13 bases spanning the gap.

This clone rates as medium-sized. This chain uses TRBV6-1 with TRBJ2-7; 7 bases line up with TRBD1. J was trimmed by 6 bases and V by 9 bases; bases with no gene match: 8. The CDR3 contains 12 residues. Germline V lookup: CDR1 MNHNS, CDR2 SASEGT. The CDR3 nucleotides read TGTGCCAGTGGACAGGAGGCGATCGAGCAGTACTTC. This encodes CASGQEAIEQYF.

V and J are TRBV28 and TRBJ2-3; D ambiguous. This CDR3 spans 15 amino acids. Germline V lookup: CDR1 MDHEN, CDR2 SYDVKM. The V gene lost 3 bases and the J gene lost 0 bases, with 10 bases spanning the gap. The DNA of the CDR3 is TGTGCCAGCAGTTTGGTCAGCGCGAGCACAGATACGCAGTATTTT. It codes for CASSLVSASTDTQYF. Combining the CDR3 with reference TRBV28 and TRBJ2-3 gives the whole variable domain DVKVTQSSRYLVKRTGEKVFLECVQDMDHENMFWYRQDPGLGLRLIYFSYDVKMKEKGDIPEGYSVSREKKERFSLILESASTNQTSMYLCASSLVSASTDTQYFGPGTRLTVL.

This clone is medium-sized in the sample. The chain links TRBV3-1 to TRBJ2-7; perhaps D is TRBD1 or TRBD2 (5 bases each). This CDR3 contains 11 residues. The V and J ends lost 1 base and 7 bases respectively, with 5 bases between them. Germline lookup yields CDR1 LGHDT and CDR2 YNNKEL (reference sequence). In DNA form, the CDR3 reads TGTGCCAGCAGCCAAGGGGGGGAGCAGTACTTC. Its protein is CASSQGGEQYF.

The chain employs TRBV24-1 and TRBJ1-2; 8 positions agree with TRBD1. The length of the CDR3 is 17 residues. Germline CDR1 and CDR2: KGHDR and SFDVKD. V was clipped by 4 bases and J by 4 bases; unmatched bases: 13. This chain's CDR3 is CATSEPGQVTPRYGYTF. The CDR3 DNA sequence: TGTGCCACCAGTGAACCGGGACAGGTTACCCCCCGCTATGGCTACACCTTC.

This clone came up a few times. The chain combines TRBV6-1 with TRBJ2-7; possible D gene TRBD2, 6 bases. Germline lookup yields CDR1 MNHNS and CDR2 SASEGT. This CDR3 region has 14 residues. The V end was cut by 3 bases, the J end by 2 bases, with 11 bases between. CDR3 coding DNA: TGTGCCAGCAGTGAGGAGGGCGGAGCCTACGAGCAGTACTTC. Translation gives CASSEEGGAYEQYF.

This chain joins TRBV30 and TRBJ2-7; 9 bases line up with TRBD1. The V gene end was trimmed by 2 bases and the J gene end by 3 bases; junction bases not matched to a gene: 8. The germline V gene encodes CDR1 GTSNPN and CDR2 SVGIG (reference sequence). The CDR3 runs 15 residues. The CDR3, as DNA: TGTGCCTGGAGTATCGGGGGACAGGGTAACTACGAGCAGTACTTC. Protein sequence: CAWSIGGQGNYEQYF.

This clone is classed as medium-sized (0.01 to 0.1%). CDR3 loop: CSARDPSSGGYNEQFF. CDR3 coding DNA: TGCAGTGCTAGAGACCCCTCCAGCGGGGGGTACAATGAGCAGTTCTTC. V usage is TRBV20-1 and J usage is TRBJ2-1; 9 bases are a match to TRBD2. The junction had 7 bases not matched to a gene; V was cut back by 0 bases and J by 4 bases. Germline assignment: CDR1 DFQATT and CDR2 SNEGSKA (reference sequence). This CDR3 region has 16 residues.

The table lists this clone with many counts. The chain has TRBV3-1 and TRBJ1-5; D is unresolved. This CDR3 is built from 13 residues. Germline V gene lookup returns CDR1 LGHDT and CDR2 YNNKEL (reference sequence). Trimming cost V 7 bases and J 0 bases, with 7 bases left between them. This chain's CDR3 is CASTNYSNQPQHF. CDR3 nucleotides: TGTGCCAGCACAAATTATAGCAATCAGCCCCAGCATTTT. The whole variable domain, remainder taken from reference TRBV3-1 and TRBJ1-5, is DTAVSQTPKYLVTQMGNDKSIKCEQNLGHDTMYWYKQDSKKFLKIMFSYNNKELIINETVPNRFSPKSPDKAHLNLHINSLELGDSAVYFCASTNYSNQPQHFGDGTRLSIL.

This CDR3 reads CASSPGQVSYEQYF. The CDR3, as DNA: TGTGCCAGTAGTCCCGGACAGGTTTCCTACGAGCAGTACTTC. The gene calls are TRBV19 and TRBJ2-7; 7 positions match TRBD1. J was trimmed by 1 base and V by 5 bases; bases with no gene match: 5. Germline CDR1 LNHDA, CDR2 SQIVND (reference sequence). CDR3 length equals 14 residues.

This clone is labeled as medium-sized (0.01 to 0.1%). The chain has TRBV30 and TRBJ2-3, with D possibly being TRBD1 (5 bases). V dropped 0 bases and J dropped 3 bases, with 13 bases sitting between them. Germline V gene sequence: CDR1 GTSNPN, CDR2 SVGIG (reference sequence). CDR3 size: 15 residues. The CDR3 DNA reads TGTGCCTGGAGTGTACCCAGGGATTGGACAGATACGCAGTATTTT. Translated: CAWSVPRDWTDTQYF. Using reference TRBV30 and TRBJ2-3 for the parts outside the CDR3, the full variable domain is SQTIHQWPATLVQPVGSPLSLECTVEGTSNPNLYWYRQAAGRGLQLLFYSVGIGQISSEVPQNLSASRPQDRQFILSSKKLLLSDSGFYLCAWSVPRDWTDTQYFGPGTRLTVL.

This clone appeared many times. The chain links TRBV9 to TRBJ2-5; no reliable D call. V was cut by 3 bases and J by 2 bases, with 14 bases left in between. This CDR3 is 15 amino acids long. From germline, CDR1 is SGDLS and CDR2 YYNGEE. CDR3 in DNA: TGTGCCAGCAGCGGGCGACCGTTTCCACAAGAGACCCAGTACTTC. Translation: CASSGRPFPQETQYF.

The rearrangement uses TRBV6-1 and TRBJ1-5; D perhaps matches TRBD1 (5 bases). CDR3 size: 15 residues. Per the germline V gene, CDR1 is MNHNS and CDR2 is SASEGT. Trimming pared 1 base from V and 5 bases from J, leaving 12 bases between. DNA for the CDR3: TGTGCCAGCAGTGAAGTAGAAGGGGCCGATCAGCCCCAGCATTTT. Translating it yields CASSEVEGADQPQHF.

Turning to this clone: Germline is not matched at one junction end, which may reflect a read error. The chain has TRBV3-1 and TRBJ2-7, with a tentative D call TRBD1 (6 bases). This CDR3 region has 15 residues. CDR1 and CDR2 (germline): LGHDT, YNNKEL (reference sequence). The CDR3 region is CASSQEGHPPYEQCF. The CDR3 coding sequence is TGTGCCAGCAGCCAAGAGGGACACCCCCCCTACGAGCAGTGCTTC.

This chain joins TRBV12-3 or TRBV12-4 and TRBJ2-7; TRBD2 matches 8 bases. J gave up 3 bases and V 6 bases, and 7 bases lay outside the gene matches. This CDR3 spans 14 amino acids. The CDR3 DNA follows: TGTGCCAGCAGGTCTAGCGGGCGGGACTACGAGCAGTACTTC. It is translated as CASRSSGRDYEQYF.

This clone was seen ten or more times. In the same sample, other DNA sequences code for this CDR3. The CDR3: CASSLAGIGSTDTQYF. The CDR3 DNA reads TGCGCCAGCAGCTTGGCCGGCATAGGGAGCACAGATACGCAGTATTTT. The chain uses TRBV5-1 and TRBJ2-3; D unresolved. V shed 0 bases and J shed 0 bases, with 11 bases lying between them. Germline V lookup: CDR1 SGHRS, CDR2 YFSETQ. CDR3 size: 16 residues.

This clone was recorded only once. A junction end diverges from the germline sequence, so it may reflect a read error. CDR3 residues: CASSETTGCSNEQYF. In nucleotides, the CDR3 is TGTGCCAGCAGTGAAACGACAGGCTGCTCCAACGAGCAGTACTTC. The chain joins TRBV6-1 to TRBJ2-7; D perhaps matches TRBD1 (6 bases). CDR3 length equals 15 residues. CDR1 is MNHNS and CDR2 is SASEGT in the germline V gene.

This clone was found a few times. V gene TRBV12-3 or TRBV12-4 combines with J gene TRBJ2-7; D is undetermined. This CDR3 is 11 amino acids long. Between the trimmed V and J ends, which lost 6 bases and 4 bases, there was a span of 7 bases. CDR3 in amino acids: CASSHEYEQYF. CDR3 nucleotide sequence: TGTGCCAGCAGCCACGAGTACGAGCAGTACTTC.

By sample share, this clone is medium-sized. The chain links TRBV11-3 to TRBJ2-1; D is possibly TRBD1 or TRBD2 (5 bases each). CDR1 is SGHNT and CDR2 is YENEEA in the germline V gene. V gave up 3 bases and J gave up 3 bases, with 18 bases separating them. CDR3 length: 17 residues. CDR3 DNA: TGTGCCAGCAGCTTCGGGAACAGGCGCATTGGCTACAATGAGCAGTTCTTC. Translating gives CASSFGNRRIGYNEQFF.

This clone is labeled medium-sized. CDR3 in DNA: TGCGCCAGCAGCATCCCTGGGTTACCCTCCTACAATGAGCAGTTCTTC. This translates into CASSIPGLPSYNEQFF. The chain has TRBV5-1 and TRBJ2-1; the D is unclear. The germline CDR1 and CDR2 sequences are SGHRS and YFSETQ. V gave up 4 bases and J gave up 0 bases, with 14 bases separating them. The CDR3 is 16 residues long.